The 26 T cell receptor beta chains listed next were all sequenced from one sample in a study of blood T cell repertoires in COVID-19. Here immunoSEQ multiplex PCR was the method, and the copy in TCRdb shows in-frame clones only, minus some. Of 250,000 to 300,000 clones listed, 75% to 95% are singletons. Source material: PBMCs or T cells enriched from blood (not recorded which). The receptors derive from a young woman who had recovered from COVID-19.

The rearrangement links TRBV19 to TRBJ2-5, with D possibly being TRBD2 (8 bases). Germline V gives CDR1 LNHDA, CDR2 SQIVND (reference sequence). The V gene lost 3 bases and the J gene lost 5 bases, with 16 bases spanning the gap. The CDR3 has 15 residues. The CDR3 sequence is CASSIGVAGQETQYF. The CDR3 DNA reads as TGTGCCAGTAGTATTGGGGTAGCGGGACAGGAGACCCAGTACTTC.

This sequence joins TRBV10-3 and TRBJ2-2, with D perhaps matching TRBD1 (6 bases). This CDR3 is 15 amino acids long. V lost 4 bases and J 1 base, leaving 10 bases between the germline ends. The germline CDR1 and CDR2 sequences are ENHRY and SYGVKD. CDR3 bases: TGTGCCATCAGTGGAGGGGGAAGGAACACCGGGGAGCTGTTTTTT. Translation: CAISGGGRNTGELFF.

The count of this clone is one. The rearrangement links TRBV28 to TRBJ2-1; 13 bases match TRBD2. The CDR3 loop spans 17 amino acids. The germline gives CDR1 MDHEN, CDR2 SYDVKM. J lost 10 bases, V lost 4 bases, and 13 bases had no gene match. The CDR3 bases are TGTGCCAGCAGTTATTTACTCGGACTAGCGGGAGCCGGCGAGCAGTTCTTC. Translated: CASSYLLGLAGAGEQFF.

The rearrangement links TRBV28 to TRBJ1-2; D is possibly TRBD1 (5 bases). Germline loops: CDR1 MDHEN, CDR2 SYDVKM. This CDR3 is built from 17 residues. The germline V and J ends were trimmed by 4 bases and 3 bases, with 21 bases remaining between them. CDR3 in DNA: TGTGCCAGCAGTTCTGATCTGGGGCAGGGTCTTGACTATGGCTACACCTTC. This codes for CASSSDLGQGLDYGYTF.

The chain is built from TRBV28 and TRBJ2-7, with D perhaps TRBD1 (5 bases). The CDR3 sequence is 14 residues long. Germline CDR1 and CDR2: MDHEN and SYDVKM. V gave up 4 bases and J gave up 2 bases, with 12 bases separating them. The CDR3 nucleotides read TGTGCCAGCAGTTCAGGGATAAACCCCTACGAGCAGTACTTC. The encoded protein is CASSSGINPYEQYF.

This chain connects TRBV29-1 to TRBJ1-1, with D possibly being TRBD1 (5 bases). Germline CDR1 is SQVTM and CDR2 is ANQGSEA. Between the trimmed V and J ends, which lost 6 bases and 1 base, there was a span of 12 bases. This CDR3 contains 13 residues. DNA for the CDR3: TGCAGCGTGGGGACTTCTCAGAACACTGAAGCTTTCTTT. It specifies CSVGTSQNTEAFF.

This chain joins TRBV21-1 and TRBJ2-6; the table's D call, TRBD1, was not checked against the DNA. TRBV21-1 has pseudogene status. This CDR3 spans 18 amino acids. CDR3 sequence: CASSDRQGVTSGANVLTF. The CDR3 DNA follows: TGTGCCAGCAGTGATAGACAGGGGGTAACCTCTGGGGCCAACGTCCTGACTTTC.

V usage is TRBV19 and J usage is TRBJ1-4; D gene ambiguous. Germline lookup yields CDR1 LNHDA and CDR2 SQIVND (reference sequence). This CDR3 is 15 amino acids long. Trimming pared 5 bases from V and 1 base from J, leaving 11 bases between. The CDR3 reads CASSHLRGTNEKLFF. For the CDR3, the DNA is TGTGCCAGTAGTCACCTACGGGGAACTAATGAAAAACTGTTTTTT.

J is TRBJ2-7 and V is TRBV7-6; 10 bases map to TRBD1. Looked up from germline, CDR1 is SGHVS and CDR2 is FNYEAQ. The CDR3 is made up of 15 amino acids. V gave up 4 bases and J gave up 4 bases; unmatched junction bases: 7. The CDR3 is CASSSSRDRGYEQYF. Here the CDR3 DNA reads TGTGCCAGCAGCTCATCACGGGACAGGGGTTACGAGCAGTACTTC.

V and J are TRBV5-6 and TRBJ1-1; D may be TRBD1 (5 bases). CDR3 length: 18 residues. The germline gives CDR1 SGHDT, CDR2 YYEEEE. Deletions cut 4 bases from V and 1 base from J, with 23 bases between. CDR3 sequence (DNA): TGTGCCAGCAGCCCTATGGGGCAGGGAGGGACTTGGAACACTGAAGCTTTCTTT. Translated, it gives CASSPMGQGGTWNTEAFF.

V is TRBV28 and J is TRBJ2-5, with 8 bases fitting TRBD2. Germline V CDR1 and CDR2: MDHEN, SYDVKM. V lost 6 bases and J lost 2; bases outside the gene matches: 8. This CDR3 contains 15 residues. CDR3 sequence: CASRPRLARQETQYF. CDR3 bases: TGTGCCAGCAGACCTCGACTAGCGCGACAAGAGACCCAGTACTTC. Variable domain in full (rest from reference TRBV28 and TRBJ2-5): DVKVTQSSRYLVKRTGEKVFLECVQDMDHENMFWYRQDPGLGLRLIYFSYDVKMKEKGDIPEGYSVSREKKERFSLILESASTNQTSMYLCASRPRLARQETQYFGPGTRLLVL.

The chain recombines TRBV30 with TRBJ1-4; 10 positions agree with TRBD1. V shed 2 bases and J 0 bases; nucleotides not matched to a gene: 3. Germline CDR1 reads GTSNPN; CDR2 reads SVGIG (reference sequence). The CDR3 is 16 amino acids. CDR3 sequence (DNA): TGTGCCTGGAGTCCAGGACAGGGGGCAACTAATGAAAAACTGTTTTTT. Translated: CAWSPGQGATNEKLFF.

This clone was observed a single time. V is TRBV6-2 or TRBV6-3 and J is TRBJ1-5, with 11 positions matching TRBD1. Germline values: CDR1 MNHEY, CDR2 SVGEGT. The CDR3 has 18 residues. With V trimmed by 2 bases and J by 4 bases, 10 bases remained unmatched. The CDR3 loop is CASSYHRTGGKINQPQHF. As DNA, the CDR3 is TGTGCCAGCAGTTACCACCGGACAGGGGGCAAGATAAATCAGCCCCAGCATTTT.

The DNA for the CDR3 is TGCGCCAGCAGCCTGGACAGTACGAACTACGAGCAGTACTTC. The encoded protein is CASSLDSTNYEQYF. The rearrangement joins TRBV5-1 to TRBJ2-7; TRBD1 might be the D (6 bases). V shed 4 bases and J shed 3 bases, with 14 bases lying between them. CDR3 length equals 14 residues. From germline, CDR1 is SGHRS and CDR2 YFSETQ.

The chain has TRBV2 and TRBJ1-1; maybe TRBD1 (5 bases). V lost 6 bases to trimming and J lost 7 bases, with 12 bases between them. CDR1 and CDR2 (germline): SNHLY, FYNNEI. CDR3 size: 12 residues. CDR3 in amino acids: CASRGDAGEAFF. In nucleotides, the CDR3 is TGTGCCAGCAGAGGGGATGCAGGTGAAGCTTTCTTT. The variable domain in full, with the rest retrieved from reference TRBV2 and TRBJ1-1, is EPEVTQTPSHQVTQMGQEVILRCVPISNHLYFYWYRQILGQKVEFLVSFYNNEISEKSEIFDDQFSVERPDGSNFTLKIRSTKLEDSAMYFCASRGDAGEAFFGQGTRLTVV.

The V and J genes are TRBV6-5 and TRBJ1-4, with D uncertain. The CDR3 extends over 14 amino acids. Germline V CDR1 and CDR2: MNHEY, SVGAGI. V lost 2 bases and J lost 5, with 9 bases in between. The CDR3 nucleotides are TGTGCCAGCAGTTACCGGGGATCGAATGAAAAACTGTTTTTT. It encodes CASSYRGSNEKLFF.

V gene TRBV6-2 or TRBV6-3 combines with J gene TRBJ1-5; D is uncertain. The CDR3 is 15 amino acids. Trimming left V 2 bases short and J 7 bases short, with 15 bases between. CDR1 and CDR2 (germline): MNHEY, SVGEGT. Written as DNA, the CDR3 is TGTGCCAGCAGTTACGAGGGCTCTTCGGGGCAGCCCCAGCATTTT. Translating gives CASSYEGSSGQPQHF.

This chain links TRBV7-2 with TRBJ1-2, with 9 nucleotides matching TRBD1. Germline V CDR1 and CDR2: SGHTA, FQGNSA. V shed 6 bases, J shed 8 bases, and the junction held 7 bases outside the gene matches. This CDR3 contains 13 residues. CDR3 DNA: TGTGCCAGCAGGTCTACAGGGGGCATCGGCTACACCTTC. Amino acid sequence: CASRSTGGIGYTF.

The rearrangement uses TRBV30 and TRBJ1-5, with D tentatively TRBD1 (5 bases). Trimming removed 0 bases from V and 7 bases from J, with 16 bases in between. The CDR3 is made up of 15 amino acids. In germline, CDR1 is GTSNPN, CDR2 SVGIG (reference sequence). CDR3 nucleotide sequence: TGTGCCTGGAGTGTACAACAGGCCCCGTGGCAGCCCCAGCATTTT. It is translated as CAWSVQQAPWQPQHF.

This chain links TRBV24-1 with TRBJ2-1; 8 bases are shared with TRBD1. CDR1 and CDR2 from the germline V gene are KGHDR and SFDVKD. The CDR3 consists of 16 residues. Germline trimming cut 1 base from V and 4 bases from J; bases unmatched to any gene: 5. The CDR3 here is CATSDFSGGKYNEQFF. The CDR3 DNA sequence: TGTGCCACCAGTGATTTTTCAGGGGGCAAGTACAATGAGCAGTTCTTC.

This sequence joins TRBV29-1 and TRBJ1-1; 8 positions match TRBD1. Per germline, CDR1 SQVTM and CDR2 ANQGSEA. The CDR3 runs to 13 residues. Trimming removed 5 bases from V and 2 bases from J; junction bases left unmatched: 4. As DNA, the CDR3 is TGCAGCGTTTTGACAGGGGTAAACACTGAAGCTTTCTTT. Translating it yields CSVLTGVNTEAFF.

This clone was seen only once. J is TRBJ1-1 and V is TRBV6-5, with D perhaps TRBD1 (5 bases). From germline, CDR1 is MNHEY and CDR2 SVGAGI. V lost 2 bases, J lost 3 bases, and 13 bases lay in between. This CDR3 has 15 residues. The CDR3 protein is CASSYDIFRDTEAFF. The CDR3, as DNA: TGTGCCAGCAGTTACGATATTTTCAGGGACACTGAAGCTTTCTTT.

The V gene is TRBV3-1 (or the pseudogene TRBV3-2), the J gene TRBJ1-5; D unclear. V was clipped by 0 bases and J by 6 bases, with 6 bases between them. The CDR3 runs to 13 residues. Germline CDR1 is LGHDT and CDR2 is YNNKEL (reference sequence). CDR3 sequence: CASSQDRLQPQHF. The CDR3 DNA follows: TGTGCCAGCAGCCAAGATCGACTTCAGCCCCAGCATTTT.

The chain links TRBV10-3 to TRBJ2-2; 10 bases fit TRBD2. The CDR3 spans 16 residues. V dropped 2 bases and J dropped 4; count of bases not matched to a gene: 4. Germline values: CDR1 ENHRY, CDR2 SYGVKD. The CDR3 protein is CAISERRTSGTGELFF. Here the CDR3 DNA reads TGTGCCATCAGTGAGAGAAGGACTAGCGGCACCGGGGAGCTGTTTTTT.

The rearrangement joins TRBV28 to TRBJ1-4; TRBD1 might be the D (6 bases). CDR3 length: 16 residues. Trimming stripped 1 base from V and 5 bases from J, with 14 bases between. Germline values: CDR1 MDHEN, CDR2 SYDVKM. The chain's CDR3 is CASSLSGAARNEKLFF. Written as DNA, the CDR3 is TGTGCCAGCAGTTTATCAGGGGCAGCGAGGAATGAAAAACTGTTTTTT.

J is TRBJ1-5 and V is TRBV28, with D hard to call. The germline V gene encodes CDR1 MDHEN and CDR2 SYDVKM. The CDR3 has 15 residues. The V and J ends lost 6 bases and 1 base respectively, with 13 bases between them. The CDR3 DNA is TGTGCCAGCAGCCGGGAGGTTACAAGCAATCAGCCCCAGCATTTT. Its translation is CASSREVTSNQPQHF. The full variable domain, with the rest looked up from reference TRBV28 and TRBJ1-5, is DVKVTQSSRYLVKRTGEKVFLECVQDMDHENMFWYRQDPGLGLRLIYFSYDVKMKEKGDIPEGYSVSREKKERFSLILESASTNQTSMYLCASSREVTSNQPQHFGDGTRLSIL.